The TCR beta chain described here comes from a study of blood T cell repertoires in COVID-19. In the original processing: Estimation of nucleated cell counts was performed using reference gene primer amplification. Libraries were prepared by immunoSEQ multiplex PCR; TCRdb keeps only in-frame clonotypes and omits some of them. D and trimming were read from the DNA, whereas the V and J calls and clone size are those reported in that table. The table shows 150,000 to 200,000 clones, with roughly 80% occurring only once. There are 13 residues in the CDR3. V shed 0 bases and J shed 5 bases, with 5 bases lying between them. Germline V lookup: CDR1 KGHSH, CDR2 LQKENI.

The chain recombines TRBV18 with TRBJ2-1; D remains unclear. The sample taken for sequencing was peripheral blood. This clonotype was obtained from a human donor with acute or convalescent COVID-19. The donor label of this sample is uncertain. The CDR3 DNA reads TGTGCCAGCTCACCACCCCATGACAATGAGCAGTTCTTC. As protein: CASSPPHDNEQFF.